Shown below are 32 T cell receptor beta chains from a single sample sequenced in a study of blood T cells in healthy people across ages. It was with a sample-barcoded 5' primer and a J-beta primer mix that a second PCR of about 6 to 12 cycles was run. In TCRdb, the 5' RACE reads were re-called with MiXCR into one record per CDR3 protein. The sample shows some 370,000 distinct CDR3 sequences, about 49% of them seen only once. The sequenced sample consisted of blood. Source of these receptors: a man in his sixties in good health.

In this sample, this clonotype turned up a few times. At one end the junction does not follow the germline gene, possibly because of a read error. V and J are TRBV7-8 and TRBJ2-1; D is undetermined. From germline, CDR1 is SGHVS and CDR2 FQNEAQ. CDR3 size: 13 residues. CDR3 region: CASSLRSYNEQFF. The CDR3 DNA reads TGTGCCAGTAGCTTACGGTCCTACAATGAGCAGTTCTTC.

The chain joins TRBV5-1 to TRBJ2-1; possible D gene TRBD1, 6 bases. Germline assignment: CDR1 SGHRS and CDR2 YFSETQ. This CDR3 spans 13 amino acids. V was trimmed by 1 base and J by 7 bases, leaving 9 bases between them. CDR3 nucleotide sequence: TGCGCCAGCAGCTTGACAACAGGGAATGAGCAGTTCTTC. It translates to CASSLTTGNEQFF.

In nucleotides, the CDR3 is TGCAGTGCTAGCGAGGCAGGGATGGACTACGAGCAGTACTTC. It yields the protein CSASEAGMDYEQYF. The rearrangement uses TRBV20-1 and TRBJ2-7, with a tentative D call TRBD1 (5 bases). In germline, CDR1 is DFQATT, CDR2 SNEGSKA (reference sequence). The CDR3 is made up of 14 amino acids. V lost 3 bases and J lost 3, with 15 bases in between.

The chain employs TRBV28 and TRBJ2-5, with 8 bases fitting TRBD1. The assigned J gene may be wrong: the sequence end matches TRBJ2-7 better. Germline values: CDR1 MDHEN, CDR2 SYDVKM. This CDR3 contains 15 residues. CDR3 loop: CASRAARDRFYEQYF. CDR3 sequence (DNA): TGTGCCAGCAGAGCCGCGAGGGACAGGTTCTACGAGCAGTACTTC.

The table lists this clonotype with a count of one. The V call is TRBV12-3 or TRBV12-4, the J call TRBJ2-5; D call uncertain. Near its end, the DNA agrees better with TRBJ2-7, so the J call may be wrong. This CDR3 comprises 13 residues. Here the CDR3 DNA reads TGTGCCAGCATGGCAGTTACAACCTACGAGCAGTACTTC. As protein: CASMAVTTYEQYF.

V gene TRBV25-1 combines with J gene TRBJ2-5; D is possibly TRBD1 (6 bases). This CDR3 has 16 residues. Germline CDR1 is MGHDK and CDR2 is SYGVNS. V dropped 3 bases and J dropped 1 base, with 15 bases sitting between them. Written as DNA, the CDR3 is TGTGCCAGCAGTGACATCGGGACACTTTCCCAAGAGACCCAGTACTTC. It is translated as CASSDIGTLSQETQYF.

This clonotype was counted between two and nine times. The chain uses TRBV7-2 and TRBJ2-1; TRBD1 is a possible D gene (6 bases). V was trimmed by 3 bases and J by 8 bases, leaving 11 bases between them. Germline CDR1 is SGHTA and CDR2 is FQGNSA. The CDR3 runs 13 residues. CDR3 loop: CASSLGKGDEQFF. CDR3 nucleotides: TGTGCCAGCAGCTTGGGGAAGGGGGATGAGCAGTTCTTC.

V usage is TRBV6-2 or TRBV6-3 and J usage is TRBJ2-1; a possible D gene is TRBD2 (5 bases). The length of the CDR3 is 16 residues. CDR1 is MNHEY and CDR2 is SVGEGT in the germline V gene. Trimming shortened V by 2 bases and J by 9 bases, and 20 bases separated the two germline ends. The CDR3 DNA reads TGTGCCAGCAGTTACGCTGGGCCGGGGTTGGGGAGTGAGCAGTTCTTC. Its translation: CASSYAGPGLGSEQFF.

This clonotype was recorded only once. CDR3 nucleotide sequence: TGCGCCAGCAGCCAAGAGGGGGGTCGGCAGCCCCAGCATTTT. Translated, it gives CASSQEGGRQPQHF. The gene calls are TRBV4-3 and TRBJ1-5; the D gene is possibly TRBD1 (5 bases). The V gene's germline CDR1 is LGHNA and CDR2 YSLEER. The V and J ends lost 0 bases and 7 bases respectively, with 10 bases between them. The CDR3 consists of 14 residues.

This chain uses TRBV5-1 with TRBJ2-7; 11 bases line up with TRBD2. In germline, CDR1 is SGHRS, CDR2 YFSETQ. The V segment lost 4 bases and the J segment 4 bases; nucleotides outside the gene matches: 10. The CDR3 extends over 16 amino acids. The CDR3 coding sequence is TGCGCCAGCAGCCCAACTAGCGGGGGAGCTCTATACGAGCAGTACTTC. Translating gives CASSPTSGGALYEQYF.

The chain combines TRBV11-2 with TRBJ2-2; maybe TRBD1 (8 bases). Trimming removed 3 bases at V and 8 bases at J, with 13 bases between. Per germline, CDR1 SGHAT and CDR2 FQNNGV. The CDR3 runs to 14 residues. The chain's CDR3 is CASSLTGEGGELFF. Here the CDR3 DNA reads TGTGCCAGCAGCTTGACAGGGGAGGGTGGGGAGCTGTTTTTT.

The sample holds a few counts of this clonotype. The genes are TRBV20-1 and TRBJ1-2, with unresolved D. Looked up from germline, CDR1 is DFQATT and CDR2 is SNEGSKA (reference sequence). The ends were cut back, 3 bases at V and 4 bases at J, with 9 bases in the middle. The CDR3 covers 12 residues. The CDR3 loop is CSASGRIYGYTF. Written as DNA, the CDR3 is TGCAGTGCTAGCGGGCGGATCTATGGCTACACCTTC.

To note about this clonotype: An end of the junction differs from the germline gene, which may be a read error. The chain uses TRBV20-1 and TRBJ2-7, with 16 bases fitting TRBD2. Germline values: CDR1 DFQATT, CDR2 SNEGSKA (reference sequence). The CDR3 is 18 residues long. The CDR3 loop reads CGARLGTSGRASTYEQYF. The CDR3 DNA is TGCGGTGCTAGACTAGGGACTAGCGGGAGGGCCTCCACTTACGAGCAGTACTTC.

The chain couples TRBV20-1 to TRBJ2-1; TRBD1 might be the D (5 bases). V was clipped by 1 base and J by 6 bases, with 16 bases between them. The germline V gene encodes CDR1 DFQATT and CDR2 SNEGSKA (reference sequence). The CDR3 runs 15 residues. CDR3 coding DNA: TGCAGTGCTAGAGCCCCTGGCAGGGTTGGCAATGAGCAGTTCTTC. As protein: CSARAPGRVGNEQFF.

V is TRBV5-1 and J is TRBJ2-7, with 7 bases that match TRBD1. CDR3 size: 14 residues. Germline V gene lookup returns CDR1 SGHRS and CDR2 YFSETQ. Trimming at V came to 4 bases and at J to 6 bases, leaving 10 bases not matched to a gene. This CDR3 is CASSQDRRPREQYF. The CDR3 DNA sequence: TGCGCCAGCAGCCAGGACAGGAGACCTCGCGAGCAGTACTTC.

V is TRBV25-1 and J is TRBJ1-2; D is uncertain. The CDR3 is 15 amino acids. V shed 4 bases and J shed 5 bases, with 17 bases lying between them. The V gene's germline CDR1 is MGHDK and CDR2 SYGVNS. In DNA form, the CDR3 reads TGTGCCAGCAGTGTATCCGGGGAGGTCCATTATGGCTACACCTTC. This translates into CASSVSGEVHYGYTF.

This chain links TRBV5-1 with TRBJ2-7; D is unresolved. CDR3 length equals 13 residues. V lost 2 bases to trimming and J lost 3 bases, with 9 bases between them. Germline V gene data show CDR1 as SGHRS and CDR2 as YFSETQ. The CDR3 nucleotides are TGCGCCAGCAGCTTCAAAATCAGCTACGAGCAGTACTTC. Translating it yields CASSFKISYEQYF.

The sample holds many counts of this clonotype. The chain uses TRBV7-6 and TRBJ2-3; TRBD2 matches at 10 bases. With V trimmed by 2 bases and J by 4 bases, 6 bases remained unmatched. The CDR3 is 16 amino acids. CDR1 SGHVS and CDR2 FNYEAQ come from the germline V gene. The CDR3 DNA reads as TGTGCCAGCAGCTTACTGCCTAGCGGGGGTTCAGATACGCAGTATTTT. As protein: CASSLLPSGGSDTQYF.

This clonotype was seen more than once but under ten times. The rearrangement uses TRBV20-1 and TRBJ1-2; 7 bases match TRBD1. With 2 bases clipped from V and 6 bases from J, the junction kept 9 bases outside the gene matches. The CDR3 spans 14 residues. In germline, CDR1 is DFQATT, CDR2 SNEGSKA (reference sequence). Here the CDR3 DNA reads TGCAGTGCTAGATCCCCTGACAGGGCGGATGGCTACACCTTC. Its translation: CSARSPDRADGYTF.

The chain has TRBV12-3 or TRBV12-4 and TRBJ2-3; TRBD2 matches at 8 bases. Unmatched junction bases numbered 10, after V lost 7 bases and J lost 4 bases. The CDR3 length is 15 residues. The CDR3 DNA sequence: TGTGCCAGCACCGGGGGGGAAAATAGGGCAGATACGCAGTATTTT. It encodes CASTGGENRADTQYF.

This clonotype occurred a few times. The CDR3 reads CASSPGHPYEQYF. DNA of the CDR3: TGTGCCAGTAGTCCGGGCCACCCCTACGAGCAGTACTTC. The rearrangement uses TRBV19 and TRBJ2-7; D uncertain. The V end lost 5 bases, the J end lost 2 bases, and 10 bases lay between the germline ends. CDR1 and CDR2 (germline): LNHDA, SQIVND (reference sequence). The CDR3 runs 13 residues.

The chain has TRBV20-1 and TRBJ2-3; 9 bases are shared with TRBD2. From germline, CDR1 is DFQATT and CDR2 SNEGSKA (reference sequence). The ends lost 4 bases at V and 3 bases at J; junction bases unmatched: 11. The CDR3 totals 16 residues. The CDR3 is CSATPFSGRLTDTQYF. The CDR3 coding sequence is TGCAGTGCTACACCGTTTAGCGGGAGACTAACAGATACGCAGTATTTT.

This chain connects TRBV9 to TRBJ2-7, with D tentatively TRBD2 (6 bases). Trimming took off 3 bases at V and 1 base at J, with 14 bases between the two ends. Germline V CDR1 and CDR2: SGDLS, YYNGEE. The length of the CDR3 is 15 residues. The CDR3 sequence is CASSAWGDRSYEQYF. CDR3 sequence (DNA): TGTGCCAGCAGCGCATGGGGGGATAGGTCCTACGAGCAGTACTTC. Full variable domain (outside the CDR3, taken from reference TRBV9 and TRBJ2-7): DSGVTQTPKHLITATGQRVTLRCSPRSGDLSVYWYQQSLDQGLQFLIQYYNGEERAKGNILERFSAQQFPDLHSELNLSSLELGDSALYFCASSAWGDRSYEQYFGPGTRLTVT.

The chain carries TRBV12-3 or TRBV12-4 and TRBJ2-2, with D possibly TRBD2 on 7 matching bases. V was pared by 7 bases and J by 7 bases, with 19 bases between. This CDR3 contains 15 residues. In DNA, the CDR3 is TGTGCCAGCAAATGGGGGGGGCGACCCGACGGGGAGCTGTTTTTT. Translated, it gives CASKWGGRPDGELFF.

A few counts support this clonotype. The chain joins TRBV5-1 to TRBJ1-2, with TRBD1 identical over 8 bases. The CDR3 length is 14 residues. The J segment lost 5 bases and the V segment lost 0 bases, leaving 3 bases of the junction unmatched. Germline V gene sequence: CDR1 SGHRS, CDR2 YFSETQ. CDR3 DNA sequence: TGCGCCAGCAGCTTGGAGGACAGGGAATATGGCTACACCTTC. Protein product: CASSLEDREYGYTF. The whole variable domain, remainder taken from reference TRBV5-1 and TRBJ1-2, is KAGVTQTPRYLIKTRGQQVTLSCSPISGHRSVSWYQQTPGQGLQFLFEYFSETQRNKGNFPGRFSGRQFSNSRSEMNVSTLELGDSALYLCASSLEDREYGYTFGSGTRLTVV.

This sequence joins TRBV6-2 or TRBV6-3 and TRBJ2-1; the D call may be TRBD1 or TRBD2 (6 bases each). The CDR3 covers 15 residues. Germline values: CDR1 MNHEY, CDR2 SVGEGT. Trimming removed 2 bases from V and 6 bases from J, with 14 bases in between. Written as DNA, the CDR3 is TGTGCCAGCAGTTACGGTTTCAGGGGAGGCAATGAGCAGTTCTTC. Its translation is CASSYGFRGGNEQFF.

J is TRBJ2-1 and V is TRBV29-1; D is possibly TRBD1 (5 bases). Per the germline V gene, CDR1 is SQVTM and CDR2 is ANQGSEA. With 4 bases removed from V and 9 bases from J, the gap between germline ends came to 13 bases. The CDR3 totals 12 residues. CDR3 nucleotide sequence: TGCAGCGTTGTTAAGGGGATCGGTGAGCAGTTCTTC. Translated: CSVVKGIGEQFF.

This chain uses TRBV5-1 with TRBJ2-3; 15 bases map to TRBD2. Germline V CDR1 and CDR2: SGHRS, YFSETQ. Trimming removed 5 bases from V and 3 bases from J; junction bases left unmatched: 7. CDR3 length: 17 residues. In DNA, the CDR3 is TGCGCCAGCAGTCGGGGACTAGCGGGGGGAGGAACAGATACGCAGTATTTT. Amino acids: CASSRGLAGGGTDTQYF.

In its sample, this clonotype was seen many times. V gene TRBV20-1 combines with J gene TRBJ2-7; tentatively, D is TRBD1 (6 bases). V was clipped by 0 bases and J by 3 bases, with 9 bases between them. In germline, CDR1 is DFQATT, CDR2 SNEGSKA (reference sequence). The CDR3 extends over 13 amino acids. The CDR3 coding sequence is TGCAGTGCTAGAGAGCGGACAGACTACGAGCAGTACTTC. Translated, it gives CSARERTDYEQYF.

Concerning this clonotype itself: No conserved phenylalanine or tryptophan ends this CDR3, so it is likely a read error. The chain uses TRBV7-2 and TRBJ2-7; no firm D call. Germline V lookup: CDR1 SGHTA, CDR2 FQGNSA. The V and J ends lost 1 base and 8 bases respectively, with 15 bases between them. CDR3 size: 14 residues. The CDR3 DNA is TGTGCCAGCAGCTTAGGCGCGTTGGGCCACCAGCAGTACTTA. Translated: CASSLGALGHQQYL.

V gene TRBV20-1 combines with J gene TRBJ2-1; tentatively, D is TRBD1 or TRBD2 (5 bases each). The CDR3 is 14 residues long. Germline V gene lookup returns CDR1 DFQATT and CDR2 SNEGSKA (reference sequence). The V and J ends lost 0 bases and 6 bases respectively, with 12 bases between them. Here the CDR3 reads CSAREGGGRNEQFF. The DNA for the CDR3 is TGCAGTGCTAGAGAAGGTGGGGGTCGCAATGAGCAGTTCTTC.

The chain joins TRBV14 to TRBJ1-5; D gene ambiguous. V lost 1 base and J lost 5, with 3 bases in between. This CDR3 is 12 amino acids long. CDR1 and CDR2 from the germline V gene are SGHDN and FVKESK. CDR3 in DNA: TGTGCCAGCAGCCAAGGGTATCAGCCCCAGCATTTT. The encoded protein is CASSQGYQPQHF.